This T cell receptor (beta chain) was captured in a study of T cell responses to AZD1222 COVID-19 vaccine. Study at large: Second-dose intervals near 4 or 12 weeks were combined.

As to this clone: Its specificity is unknown.

CDR1 is SGHTA, CDR2 FQGNSA, per germline. The ends lost 3 bases at V and 4 bases at J; junction bases unmatched: 6. The CDR3 contains 15 residues. The data were produced by immunoSEQ multiplex PCR, yet TCRdb's version contains in-frame clones alone and is incomplete. The sample shows more than 95,000 clones, around nine tenths of them seen only once. Study results and caveats: It was only after the peak T cell response that any repertoires were sampled.

The receptor was derived from an adult in good health. Source: peripheral blood, taken on day 0 of AZD1222 vaccination. The chain combines TRBV7-2 with TRBJ1-3; 7 nucleotides agree with TRBD1. The CDR3 coding sequence is TGTGCCAGCAGCTTGAACAGGGGCCTGGGAAACACCATATATTTT. It is translated as CASSLNRGLGNTIYF.